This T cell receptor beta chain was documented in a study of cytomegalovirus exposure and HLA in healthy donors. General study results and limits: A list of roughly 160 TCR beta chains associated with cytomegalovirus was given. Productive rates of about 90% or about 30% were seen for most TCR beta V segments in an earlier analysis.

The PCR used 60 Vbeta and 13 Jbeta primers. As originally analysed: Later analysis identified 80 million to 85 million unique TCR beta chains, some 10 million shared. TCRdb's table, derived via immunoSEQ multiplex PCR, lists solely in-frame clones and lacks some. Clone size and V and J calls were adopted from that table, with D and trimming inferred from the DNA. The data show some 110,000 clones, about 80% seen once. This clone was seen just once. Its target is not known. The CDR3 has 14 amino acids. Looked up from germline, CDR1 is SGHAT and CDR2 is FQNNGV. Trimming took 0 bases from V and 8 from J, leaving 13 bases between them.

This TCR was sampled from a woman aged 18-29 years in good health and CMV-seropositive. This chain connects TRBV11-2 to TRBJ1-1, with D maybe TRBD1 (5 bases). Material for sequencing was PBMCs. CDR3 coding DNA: TGTGCCAGCAGCTTAGATGGCCAGGGAAGGGAAGCTTTCTTT. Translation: CASSLDGQGREAFF.